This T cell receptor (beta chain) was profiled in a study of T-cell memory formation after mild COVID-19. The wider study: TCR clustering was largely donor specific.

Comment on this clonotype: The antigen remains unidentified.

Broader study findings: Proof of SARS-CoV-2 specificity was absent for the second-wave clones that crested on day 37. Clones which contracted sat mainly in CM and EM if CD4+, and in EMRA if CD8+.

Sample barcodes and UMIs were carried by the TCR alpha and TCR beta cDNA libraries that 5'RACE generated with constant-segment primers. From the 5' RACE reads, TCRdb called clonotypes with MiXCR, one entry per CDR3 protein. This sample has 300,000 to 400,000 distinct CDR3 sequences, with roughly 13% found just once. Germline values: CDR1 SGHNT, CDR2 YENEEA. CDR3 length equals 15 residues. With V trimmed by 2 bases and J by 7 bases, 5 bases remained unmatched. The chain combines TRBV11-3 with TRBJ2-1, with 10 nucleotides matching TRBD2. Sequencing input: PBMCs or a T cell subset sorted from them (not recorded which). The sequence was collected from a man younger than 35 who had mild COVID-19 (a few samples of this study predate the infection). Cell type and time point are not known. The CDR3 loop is CASSLRTSGRNEQFF. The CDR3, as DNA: TGTGCCAGCAGCTTACGGACTAGCGGTAGAAATGAGCAGTTCTTC.